This passage covers 5 T cell receptor beta chains from one sample sequenced in a study of T-cell reconstitution after alpha-beta-depleted transplantation in children. For TCRbeta, the library was prepared with unique molecular identifiers. TCRdb recomputed calls from the PCR reads with MiXCR, one row per CDR3 protein. The sample holds 190,000 or so distinct CDR3 sequences, roughly 6.3% seen once. Material: PBMCs, obtained before TCRalphabeta/CD19-depleted stem cell transplant. Source of these receptors: a girl in the first two years of life with combined immunodeficiency, due to receive a stem cell transplant.

This clonotype was recorded many times. This rearrangement joins TRBV5-1 to TRBJ2-7; D possibly corresponds to TRBD1 (6 bases). Per germline, CDR1 SGHRS and CDR2 YFSETQ. This CDR3 has 12 amino acids. Trimming cost V 4 bases and J 7 bases, with 12 bases left between them. The DNA for the CDR3 is TGCGCCAGCAGCGAAACAGGGTGGGAGCAGTACTTC. Its translation is CASSETGWEQYF.

In this sample, this clonotype turned up many times. V usage is TRBV9 and J usage is TRBJ2-3; 8 bases are a match to TRBD2. With 2 bases clipped from V and 0 bases from J, the junction kept 8 bases outside the gene matches. This CDR3 has 17 amino acids. Germline CDR1 and CDR2: SGDLS and YYNGEE. CDR3 nucleotides: TGTGCCAGCAGCGTGTTCTCCGGACTAGCTAGCACAGATACGCAGTATTTT. Translation: CASSVFSGLASTDTQYF.

The table lists this clonotype with many counts. The chain carries TRBV11-2 and TRBJ2-3; D uncertain. The V end was cut by 0 bases, the J end by 7 bases, with 8 bases between. The length of the CDR3 is 13 residues. Germline V gene data show CDR1 as SGHAT and CDR2 as FQNNGV. The CDR3 is CASSLEWGYTQYF. Here the CDR3 DNA reads TGTGCCAGCAGCTTAGAATGGGGTTATACGCAGTATTTT.

This clonotype showed up many times. The chain uses TRBV3-1 and TRBJ2-3, with D perhaps TRBD2 (6 bases). CDR1 and CDR2 (germline): LGHDT, YNNKEL (reference sequence). Trimming took off 0 bases at V and 6 bases at J, with 19 bases between the two ends. CDR3 size: 17 residues. For the CDR3, the DNA is TGTGCCAGCAGCCAAGATGAGTGGCTAGCGACGGGGGATACGCAGTATTTT. Its translation: CASSQDEWLATGDTQYF.

Many counts were recorded for this clonotype. This chain connects TRBV7-2 to TRBJ1-1; a weak D match, TRBD1 (6 bases). Trimming shortened V by 3 bases and J by 5 bases, and 7 bases separated the two germline ends. Germline CDR1 and CDR2: SGHTA and FQGNSA. The CDR3 covers 12 residues. CDR3 sequence reads: CASSFQGTEAFF. The CDR3 nucleotides read TGTGCCAGCAGCTTCCAGGGGACTGAAGCTTTCTTT.